This T cell receptor (beta chain) is from a study of post-analysis software for immune sequencing data. Whole-study results and caveats: Significantly decreased normalized Chao1 diversity was recorded for multiple sclerosis patients relative to controls. Samples made in the same batch grouped tightly together by F measure. Relative to controls, patients had 5 or 6 TRBV segments at higher frequency, with TRBV5-6, TRBV5-1 and TRBV20-1 among these.

The CDR3 is made up of 16 amino acids. Germline CDR1 SGHTA, CDR2 FQGNSA. This clonotype has just one count. The antigen remains undetermined. Sequence at one end of the junction differs from germline and may be a read error. TCR beta cDNA libraries included unique molecular identifiers. TCRdb reanalysed the PCR reads using MiXCR and keeps one entry per CDR3 protein. This table holds hundreds of thousands of distinct CDR3 sequences, just under 30% found once. The rearrangement joins TRBV7-2 to TRBJ1-1, with a tentative D call TRBD1 (6 bases). The clonotype comes from a girl aged 10 to 17 with multiple sclerosis. The sample taken for sequencing was blood. As DNA, the CDR3 is TGTGCCGGCAGCTCCCATGGGGGGGGCTTGCACACTGAAGCTTTCTTT. Encoded protein: CAGSSHGGGLHTEAFF.